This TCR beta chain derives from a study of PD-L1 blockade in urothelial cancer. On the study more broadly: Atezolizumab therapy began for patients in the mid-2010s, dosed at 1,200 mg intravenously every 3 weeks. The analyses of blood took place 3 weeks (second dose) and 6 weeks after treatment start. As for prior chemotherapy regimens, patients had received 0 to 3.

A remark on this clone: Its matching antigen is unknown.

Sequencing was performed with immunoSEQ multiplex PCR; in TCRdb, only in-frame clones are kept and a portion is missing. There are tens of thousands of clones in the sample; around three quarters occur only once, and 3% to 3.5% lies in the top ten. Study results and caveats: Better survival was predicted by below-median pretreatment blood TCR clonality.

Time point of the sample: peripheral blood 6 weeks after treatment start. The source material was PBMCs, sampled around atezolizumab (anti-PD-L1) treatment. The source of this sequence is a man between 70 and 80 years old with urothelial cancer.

The CDR3 sequence is CASSIARGSNYGYTF. The CDR3 nucleotides read TGTGCCAGTAGTATAGCCAGGGGATCTAACTATGGCTACACCTTC. This chain uses TRBV19 with TRBJ1-2; possible D gene TRBD1, 6 bases. Per germline, CDR1 LNHDA and CDR2 SQIVND (reference sequence). This CDR3 region has 15 residues. V shed 1 base and J shed 0 bases, with 9 bases lying between them.